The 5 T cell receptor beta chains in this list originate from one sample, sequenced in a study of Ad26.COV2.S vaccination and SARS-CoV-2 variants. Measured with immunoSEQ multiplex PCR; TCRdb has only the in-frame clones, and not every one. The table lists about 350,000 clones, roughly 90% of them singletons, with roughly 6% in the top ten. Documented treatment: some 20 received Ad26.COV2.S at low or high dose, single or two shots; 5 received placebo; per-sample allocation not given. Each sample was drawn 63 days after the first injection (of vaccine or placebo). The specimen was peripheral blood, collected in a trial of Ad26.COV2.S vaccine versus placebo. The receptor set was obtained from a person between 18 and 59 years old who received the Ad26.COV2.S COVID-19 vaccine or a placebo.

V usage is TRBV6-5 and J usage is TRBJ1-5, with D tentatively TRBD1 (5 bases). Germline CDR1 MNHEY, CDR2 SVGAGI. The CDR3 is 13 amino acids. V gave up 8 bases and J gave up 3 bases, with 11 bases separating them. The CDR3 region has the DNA TGTGCCAGCTATAGGGACCCCAATCAGCCCCAGCATTTT. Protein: CASYRDPNQPQHF.

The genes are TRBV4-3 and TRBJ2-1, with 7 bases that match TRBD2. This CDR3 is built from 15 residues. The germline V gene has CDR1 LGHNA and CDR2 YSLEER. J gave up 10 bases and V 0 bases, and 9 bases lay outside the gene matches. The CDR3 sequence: CASSQDFASGSEQFF. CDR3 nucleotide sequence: TGCGCCAGCAGCCAAGATTTCGCTAGCGGCTCCGAGCAGTTCTTC.

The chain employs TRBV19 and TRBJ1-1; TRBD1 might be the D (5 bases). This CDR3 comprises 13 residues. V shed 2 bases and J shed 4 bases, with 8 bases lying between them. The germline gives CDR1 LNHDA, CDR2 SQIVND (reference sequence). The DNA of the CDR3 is TGTGCCAGTAGTATAAAAAGGGGCACTGAAGCTTTCTTT. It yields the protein CASSIKRGTEAFF.

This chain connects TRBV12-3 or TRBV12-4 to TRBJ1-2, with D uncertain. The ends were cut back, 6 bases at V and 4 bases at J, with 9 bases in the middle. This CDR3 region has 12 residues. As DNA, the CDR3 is TGTGCCAGCAGCTACACTAGCTATGGCTACACCTTC. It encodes CASSYTSYGYTF.

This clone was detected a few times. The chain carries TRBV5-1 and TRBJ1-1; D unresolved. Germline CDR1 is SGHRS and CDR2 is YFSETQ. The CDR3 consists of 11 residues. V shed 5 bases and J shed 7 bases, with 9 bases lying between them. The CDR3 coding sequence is TGCGCCAGCAGGGTGGGCGATGAAGCTTTCTTT. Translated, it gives CASRVGDEAFF.